The 18 T cell receptor beta chains reported below all come from one sample, sequenced in a study of glioma-infiltrating T cells. TCR alpha and beta CDR3 regions were amplified from RNA using iRepertoire nested multiplex PCR. TCRdb processed the multiplex PCR reads anew with MiXCR; each CDR3 protein has one entry. The data show some 120,000 distinct CDR3 sequences, roughly 24% seen once. The sequencing input was glioma tissue, nonneoplastic brain tissue, or PBMCs (not recorded which). These receptors originate from a human donor with low-grade glioma or glioblastoma, undergoing nonglioma brain surgery, or in good health (not recorded which).

The rearrangement uses TRBV9 and TRBJ1-1, with 9 positions matching TRBD1. The J segment lost 0 bases and the V segment lost 6 bases, leaving 9 bases of the junction unmatched. The CDR3 is made up of 16 amino acids. CDR1 and CDR2 from the germline V gene are SGDLS and YYNGEE. CDR3 residues: CASILGQGLLNTEAFF. The CDR3 coding sequence is TGTGCCAGCATCTTGGGACAGGGACTGTTGAACACTGAAGCTTTCTTT.

On this clonotype: One base away lies a much larger clone, so this may be a sequencing read error. The chain combines TRBV4-1 with TRBJ2-1; possible D gene TRBD2, 6 bases. This CDR3 is built from 13 residues. Germline values: CDR1 MGHRA, CDR2 YSYEKL. The CDR3 nucleotides read TGCGCCAGCATCCAAGGGACTCCCGTTGAGCAGTTCTTC. It codes for CASIQGTPVEQFF.

This clonotype was observed at least ten times. V is TRBV20-1 and J is TRBJ2-7, with 14 bases that match TRBD2. The junction had 4 bases not matched to a gene; V was cut back by 1 base and J by 2 bases. The CDR3 consists of 16 residues. CDR1 and CDR2 from the germline V gene are DFQATT and SNEGSKA (reference sequence). CDR3 sequence: CSARGTSGRSAYEQYF. The CDR3 nucleotides read TGCAGTGCTAGAGGGACTAGCGGGAGGTCCGCCTACGAGCAGTACTTC.

This clonotype was seen repeatedly, ten times or more. This sequence joins TRBV4-3 and TRBJ2-1; a possible D gene is TRBD1 (5 bases). Trimming left V 0 bases short and J 0 bases short, with 9 bases between. The CDR3 runs 16 residues. From germline, CDR1 is LGHNA and CDR2 YSLEER. The CDR3 sequence: CASSQETQGSYNEQFF. The DNA for the CDR3 is TGCGCCAGCAGCCAAGAGACCCAGGGCTCCTACAATGAGCAGTTCTTC.

This clonotype has at least ten counts. The chain links TRBV7-2 to TRBJ2-7, with 7 positions matching TRBD1. Trimming removed 5 bases from V and 0 bases from J; junction bases left unmatched: 7. Per the germline V gene, CDR1 is SGHTA and CDR2 is FQGNSA. There are 15 residues in the CDR3. CDR3 sequence (DNA): TGTGCCAGCAGCCCTTGGGCAGGGGGCTCCTACGAGCAGTACTTC. Translation: CASSPWAGGSYEQYF.

This clonotype was observed a handful of times. This chain uses TRBV6-1 with TRBJ2-7, with a possible D match to TRBD2 (6 bases). Trimming shortened V by 7 bases and J by 2 bases, and 15 bases separated the two germline ends. This CDR3 region has 14 residues. Germline V gives CDR1 MNHNS, CDR2 SASEGT. The CDR3: CASNGGGDAYEQYF. The CDR3 DNA reads as TGTGCCAGCAATGGAGGAGGGGACGCCTACGAGCAGTACTTC.

The sample holds a few counts of this clonotype. Being one base from a much bigger clone, this may be a read error. The genes are TRBV18 and TRBJ1-1; 10 nucleotides align to TRBD1. The germline V gene has CDR1 KGHSH and CDR2 LQKENI. CDR3 length equals 13 residues. Trimming cost V 8 bases and J 4 bases; bases outside gene matches: 4. The CDR3, as DNA: TGTGCCAGCGTTCGGACAGGGGGCACTGAAGCTTTCTTT. Its translation is CASVRTGGTEAFF.

Many counts were recorded for this clonotype. The chain employs TRBV6-1 and TRBJ2-2; 7 bases map to TRBD1. This CDR3 comprises 15 residues. In germline, CDR1 is MNHNS, CDR2 SASEGT. After removal of 3 bases from V and 1 base from J, the junction contained 2 bases not matched to a gene. In DNA form, the CDR3 reads TGTGCCAGCAGTGACGGACAGGTGAACACCGGGGAGCTGTTTTTT. It is translated as CASSDGQVNTGELFF.

This clonotype was found many times. The chain is built from TRBV3-1 and TRBJ2-7; no clear D. Trimming shortened V by 1 base and J by 0 bases, and 4 bases separated the two germline ends. This CDR3 region has 13 residues. The germline gives CDR1 LGHDT, CDR2 YNNKEL (reference sequence). CDR3 region: CASSQADSYEQYF. The CDR3 DNA is TGTGCCAGCAGCCAAGCAGACTCCTACGAGCAGTACTTC.

Worth noting for this clonotype: A read error may explain this, as a much larger clone is one base away. V and J are TRBV20-1 and TRBJ2-2; 7 nucleotides agree with TRBD2. Germline trimming cut 3 bases from V and 7 bases from J; bases unmatched to any gene: 8. Germline V CDR1 and CDR2: DFQATT, SNEGSKA (reference sequence). This CDR3 spans 14 amino acids. The CDR3 nucleotides are TGCAGTGCTAGTATGGAGCGGGGAATCGGGGAGCTGTTTTTT. This sequence encodes CSASMERGIGELFF.

This clonotype was seen a single time. A much bigger clone sits one base away, suggesting this may be a read error. The rearrangement joins TRBV2 to TRBJ2-3, with TRBD1 matching over 8 bases. The CDR3 has 15 amino acids. The germline V gene encodes CDR1 SNHLY and CDR2 FYNNEI. This CDR3 is CASSLGQGSTDAQYF. The CDR3 DNA follows: TGTGCCAGCAGTCTCGGACAGGGTAGTACAGATGCGCAGTATTTT.

The chain recombines TRBV12-3 or TRBV12-4 with TRBJ2-5; TRBD1 matches at 8 bases. Losses at the gene ends were 6 bases for V and 9 bases for J; bases not matched to a gene: 15. The CDR3 runs to 15 residues. CDR3 loop: CASSPEETGDGAQYF. CDR3 nucleotide sequence: TGTGCCAGCAGCCCAGAGGAGACAGGGGACGGGGCCCAGTACTTC.

This clonotype was seen ten or more times. CDR3 in amino acids: CASSPVGGDTDTQYF. CDR3 coding DNA: TGTGCCAGCAGCCCCGTCGGGGGAGATACAGATACGCAGTATTTT. The J gene is TRBJ2-3, the V gene TRBV7-9, with D maybe TRBD2 (6 bases). The CDR3 has 15 residues. V lost 5 bases, J lost 3 bases, and 15 bases lay in between. Germline loops: CDR1 SEHNR, CDR2 FQNEAQ (reference sequence).

In this sample, this clonotype turned up many times. J is TRBJ2-3 and V is TRBV11-1; TRBD2 might be the D (5 bases). The CDR3 contains 17 residues. Germline lookup yields CDR1 SGHAT and CDR2 FQDESV (reference sequence). The V and J ends lost 6 bases and 3 bases respectively, with 22 bases between them. The CDR3 DNA reads as TGTGCCAGCAGTACCGACGAGGCGTGGAGGCTTACAGATACGCAGTATTTT. It is translated as CASSTDEAWRLTDTQYF.

Concerning this clonotype itself: This may arise from a read error, as a much more abundant clone is one base away. The genes are TRBV20-1 and TRBJ2-7; D remains unclear. The CDR3 runs to 14 residues. Deletions cut 4 bases from V and 2 bases from J, with 15 bases between. Per germline, CDR1 DFQATT and CDR2 SNEGSKA (reference sequence). CDR3 in DNA: TGCAGTGCTACTAACACCCGACGGACCTACGAGCAGTACTTC. This translates into CSATNTRRTYEQYF.

This clonotype was seen at least ten times. The chain links TRBV7-2 to TRBJ2-5; tentative D call: TRBD1 (7 bases). V was clipped by 1 base and J by 5 bases, with 14 bases between them. Germline CDR1 and CDR2: SGHTA and FQGNSA. The CDR3 totals 15 residues. CDR3 DNA sequence: TGTGCCAGCAGCTTAGGGGCCAGGGGGGTCGAGACCCAGTACTTC. This encodes CASSLGARGVETQYF.

This chain joins TRBV5-1 and TRBJ2-7, with D uncertain. The CDR3 totals 14 residues. Germline-derived CDR1 and CDR2 are SGHRS and YFSETQ. Trimming removed 0 bases at V and 6 bases at J, with 13 bases between. CDR3 sequence (DNA): TGCGCCAGCAGCTTGGGTACCAGGAAGGGCGAGCAGTACTTC. It specifies CASSLGTRKGEQYF.

This clonotype was seen ten or more times. The chain is built from TRBV7-3 and TRBJ1-6, with TRBD1 identical over 9 bases. Germline V lookup: CDR1 SGHTA, CDR2 FQGTGA. V shed 5 bases, J shed 8 bases, and the junction held 7 bases outside the gene matches. There are 15 residues in the CDR3. The CDR3 DNA sequence: TGTGCCAGCAGCCCTTGGACAGGGGAATATTCACCCCTCCACTTT. Its translation: CASSPWTGEYSPLHF.